The clone carrying this T cell receptor beta chain appeared once. This CDR3 is built from 13 residues. Trimming at V came to 5 bases and at J to 5 bases, leaving 5 bases not matched to a gene. Germline-derived CDR1 and CDR2 are SGHTA and FQGNSA. Original methodology: Estimation of nucleated cell counts relied on the amplification of reference gene primers. The method was immunoSEQ multiplex PCR; TCRdb's version includes in-frame clones alone and lacks a portion of them. The V and J calls and clone size are taken from that table; D and trimming were inferred from the DNA. The table has around 170,000 clones, around 89% seen once; the top ten hold around 25%. This sample is part of a study of blood T cell repertoires in COVID-19. Across the whole study: Collection of acute and convalescent COVID-19 samples took place in the United States, Italy and Spain. Sample material is recorded as cDNA or gDNA derived from T cells, B-cell-depleted T cells, or PBMCs.

Sequencing was carried out using peripheral blood. The rearrangement joins TRBV7-2 to TRBJ2-5; 7 bases are shared with TRBD2. This clonotype was obtained from a man in his fifties or sixties with acute or convalescent COVID-19. CDR3 in DNA: TGTGCCAGCAGCCTCTACGGGGGGGAGACCCAGTACTTC. Protein: CASSLYGGETQYF.